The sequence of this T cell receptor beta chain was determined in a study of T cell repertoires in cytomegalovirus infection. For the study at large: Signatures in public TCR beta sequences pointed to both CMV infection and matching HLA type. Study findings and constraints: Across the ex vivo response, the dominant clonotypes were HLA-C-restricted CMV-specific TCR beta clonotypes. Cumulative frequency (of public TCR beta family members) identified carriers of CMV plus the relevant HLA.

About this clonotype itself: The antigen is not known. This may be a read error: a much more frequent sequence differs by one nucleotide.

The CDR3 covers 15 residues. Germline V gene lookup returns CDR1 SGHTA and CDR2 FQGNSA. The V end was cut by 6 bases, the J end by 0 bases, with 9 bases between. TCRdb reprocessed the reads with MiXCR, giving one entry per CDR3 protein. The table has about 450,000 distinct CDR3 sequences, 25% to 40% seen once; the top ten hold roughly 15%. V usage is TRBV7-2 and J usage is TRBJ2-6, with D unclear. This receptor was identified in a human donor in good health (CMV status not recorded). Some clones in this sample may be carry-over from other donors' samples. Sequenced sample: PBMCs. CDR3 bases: TGTGCCAGCAGTGGCAGTTTCTCTGGGGCCAACGTCCTGACTTTC. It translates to CASSGSFSGANVLTF.